This TCR beta chain was found in a study of regulatory T cells. Study-wide results and limits: Hydrophobic residues at CDR3 positions 6 and 7 were enriched in conventional CD4+ T cells of CD3G-deficient patients. Skewed V and J usage and few unique V-J pairs marked patient repertoires, most in Tregs.

Every patient with CD3G deficiency had evidence of autoimmunity. At testing, patients were 2 to 39 years old, with reduced naive and increased memory T-cell proportions. CD4+ T cells were divided by sorting: CD25-high CD127-low Tregs, CD25-low CD127-high conventional cells. With respect to this clone: Its cognate antigen is unknown.

The primer mix had 52 TRBV and 13 TRBJ primers. Assay: immunoSEQ multiplex PCR; the TCRdb copy retains only in-frame clones and omits some. The sample gives tens of thousands of clones, more than 85% of which show up once; 0.75% to 1% is in the top ten. This CDR3 spans 16 amino acids. The V segment lost 5 bases and the J segment 7 bases; nucleotides outside the gene matches: 7. CDR1 is MDHEN, CDR2 SYDVKM, per germline. The V call is TRBV28, the J call TRBJ2-1; 14 bases agree with TRBD2. This TCR came from a child between 2 and 9 years old with CD3G deficiency. Sequenced: conventional CD4+ T cells sorted from blood. This CDR3 is CASSIPRTSGRNEQFF. Here the CDR3 DNA reads TGTGCCAGCAGTATACCCCGGACTAGCGGGAGGAATGAGCAGTTCTTC.